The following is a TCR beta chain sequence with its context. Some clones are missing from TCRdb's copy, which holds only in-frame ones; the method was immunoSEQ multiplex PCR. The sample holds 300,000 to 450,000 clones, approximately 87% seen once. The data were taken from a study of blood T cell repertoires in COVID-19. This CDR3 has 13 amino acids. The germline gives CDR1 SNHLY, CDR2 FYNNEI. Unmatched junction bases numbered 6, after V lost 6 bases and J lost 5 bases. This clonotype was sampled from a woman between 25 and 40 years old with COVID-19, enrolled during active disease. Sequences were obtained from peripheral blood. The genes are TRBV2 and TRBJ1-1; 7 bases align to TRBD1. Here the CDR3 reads CASRGGAWTEAFF. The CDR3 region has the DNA TGTGCCAGCAGAGGGGGCGCTTGGACTGAAGCTTTCTTT.